These 23 T cell receptor beta chains were all obtained from the same sample, sequenced in a study of cytomegalovirus exposure and HLA in healthy donors. With 60 Vbeta and 13 Jbeta primers, the PCR was carried out. Using immunoSEQ multiplex PCR, the repertoire was profiled, and TCRdb retains in-frame clones only, with some absent. The sample carries about 160,000 clones, just over 70% recorded once. Material for sequencing was PBMCs. Every receptor here comes from a man aged 18 to 29 in good health and CMV-seropositive.

This clone was seen just once. As DNA, the CDR3 is TGCAGCGCAATTTCCTGGGGCCCCAGCTACACCTTC. This sequence encodes CSAISWGPSYTF. This chain links TRBV29-1 with TRBJ1-2, with a possible D match to TRBD1 (5 bases). Germline loops: CDR1 SQVTM, CDR2 ANQGSEA. Trimming left V 7 bases short and J 9 bases short, with 18 bases between. CDR3 size: 12 residues.

The rearrangement joins TRBV7-2 to TRBJ1-6, with 10 nucleotides matching TRBD1. Germline V lookup: CDR1 SGHTA, CDR2 FQGNSA. Unmatched junction bases numbered 7, after V lost 6 bases and J lost 8 bases. The CDR3 totals 15 residues. DNA for the CDR3: TGTGCCAGCAGAATGACCGGGACAGGGGATTCACCCCTCCACTTT. This translates into CASRMTGTGDSPLHF.

Note on this clone: A junction boundary mismatches the germline segment, possibly from a read error. The chain couples TRBV7-7 to TRBJ2-2; either TRBD1 or TRBD2 may supply D (5 bases each). Germline V lookup: CDR1 SSHAT, CDR2 FNYEAQ (reference sequence). The CDR3 length is 12 residues. In DNA form, the CDR3 reads TGTGCTAGCAGCGGACACGGCGGGGAGCTGTTTTTT. Its translation is CASSGHGGELFF.

The chain couples TRBV23-1 to TRBJ1-5; D gene ambiguous. TRBV23-1 is placed among ORFs of uncertain function. The V and J ends lost 0 bases and 6 bases respectively, with 9 bases between them. CDR3 length: 14 amino acids. CDR3 DNA: TGCGCCAGCAGTCAATCGGCAGCGGGTCAGCCCCAGCATTTT. Translation gives CASSQSAAGQPQHF.

The rearrangement links TRBV27 to TRBJ1-1; TRBD1 matches 8 bases. V dropped 3 bases and J dropped 1; count of bases not matched to a gene: 10. The CDR3 has 17 residues. CDR1 MNHEY and CDR2 SMNVEV come from the germline V gene (reference sequence). The CDR3 spells CASSFSPGGGWNTEAFF. The CDR3 coding sequence is TGTGCCAGCAGTTTTTCTCCAGGGGGCGGCTGGAACACTGAAGCTTTCTTT.

The rearrangement joins TRBV11-1 to TRBJ1-1; D perhaps matches TRBD1 (6 bases). The CDR3 length is 15 residues. V was pared by 4 bases and J by 0 bases, with 12 bases between. Germline CDR1 SGHAT, CDR2 FQDESV (reference sequence). In nucleotides, the CDR3 is TGTGCCAGCAGCTCTCCGACAGGAATGAACACTGAAGCTTTCTTT. It translates to CASSSPTGMNTEAFF.

This rearrangement joins TRBV27 to TRBJ1-1; D gene uncertain. This CDR3 spans 16 amino acids. Trimming stripped 8 bases from V and 0 bases from J, with 19 bases between. Germline V gene data show CDR1 as MNHEY and CDR2 as SMNVEV (reference sequence). The CDR3 spells CASHPSRVNLNTEAFF. In DNA, the CDR3 is TGTGCCAGCCACCCCAGTCGGGTCAATCTGAACACTGAAGCTTTCTTT.

There are a few counts of this clone. J is TRBJ2-2 and V is TRBV11-3, with D tentatively TRBD1 (5 bases). This CDR3 has 17 residues. Germline V gives CDR1 SGHNT, CDR2 YENEEA. V lost 1 base to trimming and J lost 3 bases, with 15 bases between them. CDR3 in DNA: TGTGCCAGCAGCTTAGGGACGGGCAGGGCATACACCGGGGAGCTGTTTTTT. This gives the protein CASSLGTGRAYTGELFF.

The chain combines TRBV28 with TRBJ1-5; 9 bases are a match to TRBD1. The CDR3 contains 14 residues. V shed 3 bases and J 6 bases; nucleotides not matched to a gene: 3. Germline V lookup: CDR1 MDHEN, CDR2 SYDVKM. The CDR3 loop is CASSLNRGLQPQHF. CDR3 coding DNA: TGTGCCAGCAGTTTGAACAGGGGGCTTCAGCCCCAGCATTTT.

The V call is TRBV2, the J call TRBJ2-2, with TRBD2 as a possible D gene (6 bases). Trimming shortened V by 7 bases and J by 2 bases, and 11 bases separated the two germline ends. This CDR3 has 14 amino acids. Germline V gene lookup returns CDR1 SNHLY and CDR2 FYNNEI. CDR3 DNA sequence: TGTGCCAGCACCCGGGACTCAAACACCGGGGAGCTGTTTTTT. It encodes CASTRDSNTGELFF.

The CDR3 is CASSGGDGTEAFF. The CDR3 nucleotides are TGTGCCAGCAGTGGGGGGGATGGGACTGAAGCTTTCTTT. J is TRBJ1-1 and V is TRBV5-4; tentatively, D is TRBD1 (5 bases). Trimming stripped 5 bases from V and 5 bases from J, with 13 bases between. Germline V gene lookup returns CDR1 SGHNT and CDR2 YYREEE (reference sequence). The CDR3 has 13 residues.

Worth noting for this clone: The germline gene is not matched at one end of the junction; a read error may be the cause. In the same sample, other DNA sequences code for this CDR3. The chain uses TRBV10-3 and TRBJ1-1; a weak D match, TRBD1 (6 bases). Germline V gene sequence: CDR1 ENHRY, CDR2 SYGVKD. CDR3 length: 13 residues. This CDR3 is CAIRQTGNTEAFF. For the CDR3, the DNA is TGTGCCATCAGACAAACAGGGAACACTGAGGCTTTCTTT.

This clone appeared once. The chain joins TRBV21-1 to TRBJ2-3; the DNA was not used to check the table's D call, TRBD1. TRBV21-1 is described as a pseudogene. The CDR3 spans 16 residues. CDR3 loop: CASSKLTGGETDTQYF. In nucleotides, the CDR3 is TGTGCCAGCAGCAAACTCACAGGGGGCGAGACAGATACGCAGTATTTT.

This clone was seen a few times. The gene calls are TRBV6-5 and TRBJ1-2; the D gene is possibly TRBD1 (5 bases). Trimming took off 2 bases at V and 5 bases at J, with 9 bases between the two ends. This CDR3 comprises 13 residues. CDR1 is MNHEY and CDR2 is SVGAGI in the germline V gene. CDR3 region: CASSYGRDYGYTF. CDR3 nucleotides: TGTGCCAGCAGTTACGGCAGGGATTATGGCTACACCTTC.

The chain is built from TRBV2 and TRBJ1-2; D is ambiguous. Germline V CDR1 and CDR2: SNHLY, FYNNEI. This CDR3 has 12 residues. Trimming left V 8 bases short and J 2 bases short, with 9 bases between. CDR3: CASPTTNYGYTF. CDR3 in DNA: TGTGCCAGCCCGACAACCAACTATGGCTACACCTTC.

The chain employs TRBV6-1 and TRBJ2-5; 7 nucleotides align to TRBD1. This CDR3 has 14 amino acids. V was pared by 6 bases and J by 4 bases, with 8 bases of the junction left unmatched. Germline-derived CDR1 and CDR2 are MNHNS and SASEGT. The CDR3 DNA follows: TGTGCCAGCAGGGCCGACAGGGTACCAGAGACCCAGTACTTC. Encoded protein: CASRADRVPETQYF.

V gene TRBV7-2 combines with J gene TRBJ1-2, with D tentatively TRBD1 (5 bases). Trimming stripped 2 bases from V and 0 bases from J, with 16 bases between. This CDR3 spans 17 amino acids. Germline V CDR1 and CDR2: SGHTA, FQGNSA. The chain's CDR3 is CASSLTSDSRSNYGYTF. The CDR3 region has the DNA TGTGCCAGCAGCTTAACCAGTGACAGCCGATCTAACTATGGCTACACCTTC.

The chain joins TRBV28 to TRBJ2-7, with D possibly called TRBD1 or TRBD2 (5 bases each). Trimming took off 4 bases at V and 9 bases at J, with 19 bases between the two ends. The CDR3 has 14 residues. Germline CDR1 is MDHEN and CDR2 is SYDVKM. CDR3 sequence reads: CASSSVRGLGGQYV. The DNA for the CDR3 is TGTGCCAGCAGTTCGGTGAGGGGTCTCGGAGGGCAGTACGTC.

The V call is TRBV5-1, the J call TRBJ2-5, with TRBD1 matching over 11 bases. The V segment lost 4 bases and the J segment 5 bases; nucleotides outside the gene matches: 7. The length of the CDR3 is 15 residues. The germline gives CDR1 SGHRS, CDR2 YFSETQ. CDR3 DNA: TGCGCCAGCAGCGGACAGGGGGCTAGGGCGGAGACCCAGTACTTC. Translating gives CASSGQGARAETQYF.

The chain employs TRBV11-1 and TRBJ1-2; 10 nucleotides line up with TRBD1. V lost 5 bases and J lost 7; bases outside the gene matches: 4. This CDR3 comprises 13 residues. Per the germline V gene, CDR1 is SGHAT and CDR2 is FQDESV (reference sequence). The CDR3 protein is CASSAGTGVGYTF. The CDR3 DNA reads as TGTGCCAGCAGCGCCGGGACAGGGGTTGGCTACACCTTC.

The rearrangement links TRBV6-5 to TRBJ1-3; a possible D gene is TRBD1 (5 bases). V dropped 0 bases and J dropped 4 bases, with 10 bases sitting between them. The germline V gene encodes CDR1 MNHEY and CDR2 SVGAGI. The CDR3 has 15 residues. The DNA for the CDR3 is TGTGCCAGCAGTTACTCGGGAAACAGGGGAAACACCATATATTTT. This sequence encodes CASSYSGNRGNTIYF.

This clone is a singleton in its sample. The chain joins TRBV11-3 to TRBJ2-7; 7 bases line up with TRBD2. CDR3 length: 15 amino acids. With 1 base clipped from V and 1 base from J, the junction kept 4 bases outside the gene matches. Germline values: CDR1 SGHNT, CDR2 YENEEA. The CDR3 DNA sequence: TGTGCCAGCAGCTTAGTGGCGGGAGAGTCCTACGAGCAGTACGTC. Encoded protein: CASSLVAGESYEQYV.

This sequence joins TRBV4-1 and TRBJ1-2; D uncertain. V lost 5 bases to trimming and J lost 3 bases, with 16 bases between them. In germline, CDR1 is MGHRA, CDR2 YSYEKL. The CDR3 is 15 residues long. CDR3 sequence (DNA): TGCGCCAGCAGCTATTACGAAGGCGGCTACTATGGCTACACCTTC. This gives the protein CASSYYEGGYYGYTF.